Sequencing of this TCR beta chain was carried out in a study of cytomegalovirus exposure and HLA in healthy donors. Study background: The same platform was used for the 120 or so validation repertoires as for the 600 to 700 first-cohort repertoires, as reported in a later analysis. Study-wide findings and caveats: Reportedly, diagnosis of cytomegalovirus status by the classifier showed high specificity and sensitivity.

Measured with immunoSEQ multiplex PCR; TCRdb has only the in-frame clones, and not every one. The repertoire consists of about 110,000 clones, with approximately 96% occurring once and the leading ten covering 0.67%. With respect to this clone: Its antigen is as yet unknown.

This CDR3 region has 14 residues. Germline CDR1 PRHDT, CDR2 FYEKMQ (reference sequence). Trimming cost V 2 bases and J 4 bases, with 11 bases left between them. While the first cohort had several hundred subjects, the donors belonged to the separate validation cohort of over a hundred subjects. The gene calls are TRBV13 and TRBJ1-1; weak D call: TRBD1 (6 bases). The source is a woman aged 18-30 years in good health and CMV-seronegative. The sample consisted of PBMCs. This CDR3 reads CASSLLQGTTEAFF. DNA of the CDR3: TGTGCCAGCAGCTTACTTCAGGGGACCACTGAAGCTTTCTTT.